This is a list of T cell receptor beta chains from one sample in a study of PD-1 blockade in classical Hodgkin lymphoma. The data were produced by immunoSEQ multiplex PCR, yet TCRdb's version contains in-frame clones alone and is incomplete. The table has about 41,000 clones, 60% to 80% seen once; the top ten hold approximately 2.4%. The sample consisted of peripheral blood mononuclear cells (PBMCs), taken before the fourth cycle of nivolumab. The source of these receptors is a human donor with classical Hodgkin lymphoma. Both conserved end residues are part of each CDR3. D genes are given only for firm matches. Size is stated for part of the rows, as once, few or many counts, or as a class when the clone is expanded.

d_call: -
j_call: TRBJ2-7
clone_size: few
cdr3_length: 14
v_call: TRBV2
cdr3_aa: CASSELGHLYEQYF
cdr3_nt: TGTGCCAGCAGTGAATTAGGACATCTCTACGAGCAGTACTTC

d_call: -
j_call: TRBJ1-1
clone_size: few
cdr3_length: 13
v_call: TRBV4-2
cdr3_aa: CASSQAQDTEAFF
cdr3_nt: TGTGCCAGCAGCCAGGCCCAGGACACTGAAGCTTTCTTT

d_call: -
j_call: TRBJ2-2
clone_size: once
cdr3_length: 16
v_call: TRBV6-5
cdr3_aa: CASSYSGDGLTGELFF
cdr3_nt: TGTGCCAGCAGTTACTCGGGAGACGGACTCACCGGGGAGCTGTTTTTT

d_call: -
j_call: TRBJ1-2
clone_size: -
cdr3_length: 14
v_call: TRBV27
cdr3_aa: CASSLSPLNYGYTF
cdr3_nt: TGTGCCAGCAGTTTATCACCTCTTAACTATGGCTACACCTTC

d_call: -
j_call: TRBJ2-5
clone_size: -
cdr3_length: 14
v_call: TRBV30
cdr3_aa: CAGHGGGRLETQYF
cdr3_nt: TGTGCCGGCCATGGGGGGGGGCGTTTGGAGACCCAGTACTTC

d_call: -
j_call: TRBJ2-7
clone_size: -
cdr3_length: 12
v_call: TRBV2
cdr3_aa: CASSERRTEQYF
cdr3_nt: TGTGCCAGCAGTGAAAGAAGGACAGAGCAGTACTTC

d_call: TRBD1
j_call: TRBJ2-2
clone_size: -
cdr3_length: 17
v_call: TRBV30
cdr3_aa: CAWSDEQGNIEAGELFF
cdr3_nt: TGTGCCTGGAGCGATGAACAGGGGAACATTGAGGCCGGGGAGCTGTTTTTT

d_call: TRBD2
j_call: TRBJ2-3
clone_size: -
cdr3_length: 17
v_call: TRBV7-8
cdr3_aa: CASSLVAGGPLTDTQYF
cdr3_nt: TGTGCCAGCAGCTTAGTTGCGGGGGGGCCCCTCACAGATACGCAGTATTTT

d_call: -
j_call: TRBJ1-2
clone_size: -
cdr3_length: 14
v_call: TRBV28
cdr3_aa: CASRSTGLAYGYTF
cdr3_nt: TGTGCCAGCCGATCAACAGGGCTCGCTTATGGCTACACCTTC

d_call: -
j_call: TRBJ1-5
clone_size: -
cdr3_length: 14
v_call: TRBV7-9
cdr3_aa: CASSTGYSNQPQHF
cdr3_nt: TGTGCCAGCAGTACAGGATATAGCAATCAGCCCCAGCATTTT

d_call: -
j_call: TRBJ1-6
clone_size: -
cdr3_length: 17
v_call: TRBV4-3
cdr3_aa: CASSQERRTQGNSPLHF
cdr3_nt: TGCGCCAGCAGCCAAGAGAGGAGAACCCAAGGAAATTCACCCCTCCACTTT

d_call: -
j_call: TRBJ2-7
clone_size: -
cdr3_length: 15
v_call: TRBV5-8
cdr3_aa: CASSPPGKVDYEQYF
cdr3_nt: TGTGCCAGCAGCCCCCCGGGGAAGGTTGACTACGAGCAGTACTTC

d_call: -
j_call: TRBJ1-1
clone_size: -
cdr3_length: 14
v_call: TRBV15
cdr3_aa: CATSRDQQYTEAFF
cdr3_nt: TGTGCCACCAGCAGAGATCAACAGTACACTGAAGCTTTCTTT

d_call: -
j_call: TRBJ1-1
clone_size: -
cdr3_length: 13
v_call: TRBV6-6
cdr3_aa: CASSYTANTEAFF
cdr3_nt: TGTGCCAGCAGTTACACAGCGAACACTGAAGCTTTCTTT

d_call: TRBD1
j_call: TRBJ1-1
clone_size: -
cdr3_length: 14
v_call: TRBV28
cdr3_aa: CASSPWDRAAEAFF
cdr3_nt: TGTGCCAGCAGTCCTTGGGACAGGGCGGCTGAAGCTTTCTTT

d_call: -
j_call: TRBJ1-4
clone_size: -
cdr3_length: 15
v_call: TRBV25-1
cdr3_aa: CASSEWGETNEKLFF
cdr3_nt: TGTGCCAGCAGTGAATGGGGGGAAACTAATGAAAAACTGTTTTTT

d_call: -
j_call: TRBJ1-1
clone_size: -
cdr3_length: 11
v_call: TRBV5-1
cdr3_aa: CASFDGTEAFF
cdr3_nt: TGCGCCAGCTTCGACGGGACTGAAGCTTTCTTT

d_call: -
j_call: TRBJ1-1
clone_size: -
cdr3_length: 14
v_call: TRBV7-6
cdr3_aa: CASSLGGAVAEAFF
cdr3_nt: TGTGCCAGCAGCTTAGGAGGGGCAGTTGCTGAAGCTTTCTTT

d_call: -
j_call: TRBJ1-6
clone_size: many
cdr3_length: 11
v_call: TRBV6-5
cdr3_aa: CASNRAAPLHF
cdr3_nt: TGTGCCAGCAACAGGGCTGCACCCCTCCACTTT

d_call: -
j_call: TRBJ2-5
clone_size: once
cdr3_length: 13
v_call: TRBV7-9
cdr3_aa: CASSPRGSETQYF
cdr3_nt: TGTGCCAGCAGCCCAAGGGGTTCTGAGACCCAGTACTTC

d_call: -
j_call: TRBJ1-5
clone_size: once
cdr3_length: 15
v_call: TRBV27
cdr3_aa: CASSSSGGNNQPQHF
cdr3_nt: TGTGCCAGCAGTTCGAGCGGGGGAAACAATCAGCCCCAGCATTTT

d_call: -
j_call: TRBJ2-5
clone_size: -
cdr3_length: 16
v_call: TRBV21-1
cdr3_aa: CASSKREGQGGETQYF
cdr3_nt: TGTGCCAGCAGCAAAAGGGAAGGACAGGGTGGGGAGACCCAGTACTTC

d_call: TRBD1
j_call: TRBJ2-7
clone_size: few
cdr3_length: 16
v_call: TRBV5-4
cdr3_aa: CASSRTGQDGFYEQYF
cdr3_nt: TGTGCCAGCAGCCGGACGGGACAGGATGGATTCTACGAGCAGTACTTC

d_call: -
j_call: TRBJ1-1
clone_size: -
cdr3_length: 13
v_call: TRBV5-6
cdr3_aa: CASSLGGTTEAFF
cdr3_nt: TGTGCCAGCAGCTTAGGCGGGACCACTGAAGCTTTCTTT

d_call: -
j_call: TRBJ2-7
clone_size: -
cdr3_length: 16
v_call: TRBV10-3
cdr3_aa: CAITAEPPTGSYEQYF
cdr3_nt: TGTGCCATCACCGCGGAGCCCCCAACAGGTTCCTACGAGCAGTACTTC

d_call: -
j_call: TRBJ1-3
clone_size: -
cdr3_length: 16
v_call: TRBV9
cdr3_aa: CASSPGDFSAGNTIYF
cdr3_nt: TGTGCCAGCAGCCCAGGGGACTTTTCGGCTGGAAACACCATATATTTT

d_call: -
j_call: TRBJ2-5
clone_size: -
cdr3_length: 14
v_call: TRBV5-6
cdr3_aa: CASSLIVRAETQYF
cdr3_nt: TGTGCCAGCAGCTTGATCGTCAGGGCAGAGACCCAGTACTTC

d_call: -
j_call: TRBJ2-5
clone_size: few
cdr3_length: 12
v_call: TRBV19
cdr3_aa: CASSGAQETQYF
cdr3_nt: TGTGCCAGTAGTGGGGCCCAAGAGACCCAGTACTTC

d_call: -
j_call: TRBJ2-7
clone_size: -
cdr3_length: 15
v_call: TRBV11-2
cdr3_aa: CASSLEGGPGYEQYF
cdr3_nt: TGTGCCAGCAGCTTAGAGGGGGGGCCCGGCTACGAGCAGTACTTC

d_call: TRBD1
j_call: TRBJ2-3
clone_size: -
cdr3_length: 19
v_call: TRBV7-8
cdr3_aa: CASSLVVLSVLQGGSFQYF
cdr3_nt: TGTGCCAGCAGCTTAGTGGTGTTGAGTGTGTTACAGGGGGGTAGCTTTCAGTATTTT

d_call: -
j_call: TRBJ2-3
clone_size: -
cdr3_length: 18
v_call: TRBV5-6
cdr3_aa: CASSPVVAALSSTDTQYF
cdr3_nt: TGTGCCAGCAGCCCAGTTGTAGCCGCCCTTTCTAGCACAGATACGCAGTATTTT

d_call: -
j_call: TRBJ2-6
clone_size: few
cdr3_length: 14
v_call: TRBV6-5
cdr3_aa: CGTKLSSGANVLTF
cdr3_nt: TGTGGCACAAAACTAAGCTCTGGGGCCAACGTCCTGACTTTC

d_call: TRBD2
j_call: TRBJ2-7
clone_size: -
cdr3_length: 15
v_call: TRBV7-2
cdr3_aa: CASSLEASGPYEQYF
cdr3_nt: TGTGCCAGCAGCTTAGAAGCTAGCGGGCCCTACGAGCAGTACTTC

d_call: -
j_call: TRBJ2-3
clone_size: -
cdr3_length: 13
v_call: TRBV11-3
cdr3_aa: CASSLGAGDTQYF
cdr3_nt: TGTGCCAGCAGCTTAGGTGCCGGGGATACGCAGTATTTT

d_call: -
j_call: TRBJ2-1
clone_size: few
cdr3_length: 13
v_call: TRBV27
cdr3_aa: CASSLSTHYEQFF
cdr3_nt: TGTGCCAGCAGTTTATCGACCCACTATGAGCAGTTCTTC

d_call: -
j_call: TRBJ2-1
clone_size: -
cdr3_length: 12
v_call: TRBV27
cdr3_aa: CATRPGYNEQFF
cdr3_nt: TGTGCCACCAGACCGGGCTACAATGAGCAGTTCTTC

d_call: -
j_call: TRBJ1-3
clone_size: -
cdr3_length: 15
v_call: TRBV11-1
cdr3_aa: CASSLLGHSGNTIYF
cdr3_nt: TGTGCCAGCAGCTTATTGGGGCACTCTGGAAACACCATATATTTT

d_call: TRBD1
j_call: TRBJ1-4
clone_size: -
cdr3_length: 14
v_call: TRBV7-8
cdr3_aa: CASSSDRVGEKLFF
cdr3_nt: TGTGCCAGCAGCTCTGACAGGGTGGGGGAAAAACTGTTTTTT

d_call: -
j_call: TRBJ1-6
clone_size: -
cdr3_length: 13
v_call: TRBV6-6
cdr3_aa: CASTSSYNSPLHF
cdr3_nt: TGTGCCAGCACCAGCTCCTATAATTCACCCCTCCACTTT

d_call: TRBD1
j_call: TRBJ1-6
clone_size: -
cdr3_length: 16
v_call: TRBV30
cdr3_aa: CAWSSTQGAVYSPLHF
cdr3_nt: TGTGCCTGGAGTTCGACACAGGGGGCCGTCTATTCACCCCTCCACTTT

d_call: -
j_call: TRBJ2-7
clone_size: once
cdr3_length: 15
v_call: TRBV4-1
cdr3_aa: CASSQFIAVFHEQYF
cdr3_nt: TGCGCCAGCAGCCAATTCATAGCGGTGTTCCACGAGCAGTACTTC

d_call: -
j_call: TRBJ1-1
clone_size: -
cdr3_length: 13
v_call: TRBV5-6
cdr3_aa: CASSLSENTEAFF
cdr3_nt: TGTGCCAGCAGCTTGTCAGAGAACACTGAAGCTTTCTTT

d_call: -
j_call: TRBJ2-7
clone_size: -
cdr3_length: 13
v_call: TRBV30
cdr3_aa: CAWSYGGSYEQYF
cdr3_nt: TGTGCCTGGAGTTATGGGGGGAGCTACGAGCAGTACTTC

d_call: -
j_call: TRBJ1-1
clone_size: once
cdr3_length: 13
v_call: TRBV6-4
cdr3_aa: CASSDGLLNEAFF
cdr3_nt: TGTGCCAGCAGTGACGGATTGCTTAATGAAGCTTTCTTT

d_call: TRBD2
j_call: TRBJ2-1
clone_size: medium-sized
cdr3_length: 15
v_call: TRBV4-2
cdr3_aa: CASSQEAGGYNEQFF
cdr3_nt: TGTGCCAGCAGCCAAGAGGCGGGGGGATACAATGAGCAGTTCTTC

d_call: -
j_call: TRBJ1-5
clone_size: -
cdr3_length: 14
v_call: TRBV6-1
cdr3_aa: CASSEDTANQPQHF
cdr3_nt: TGTGCCAGCAGTGAGGACACTGCCAATCAGCCCCAGCATTTT

d_call: -
j_call: TRBJ1-1
clone_size: -
cdr3_length: 15
v_call: TRBV9
cdr3_aa: CASSVGKLLNTEAFF
cdr3_nt: TGTGCCAGCAGCGTAGGTAAGCTCCTGAACACTGAAGCTTTCTTT

d_call: -
j_call: TRBJ2-3
clone_size: -
cdr3_length: 13
v_call: TRBV2
cdr3_aa: CASMDSPGDTQYF
cdr3_nt: TGTGCCAGCATGGACTCCCCGGGAGATACGCAGTATTTT

d_call: TRBD1
j_call: TRBJ1-4
clone_size: -
cdr3_length: 14
v_call: TRBV7-9
cdr3_aa: CASSSTTGYEKLFF
cdr3_nt: TGTGCCAGCAGCTCTACGACAGGGTATGAAAAACTGTTTTTT

d_call: -
j_call: TRBJ1-5
clone_size: -
cdr3_length: 15
v_call: TRBV5-6
cdr3_aa: CASSLAGGGHQPQHF
cdr3_nt: TGTGCCAGCAGCTTGGCCGGGGGGGGCCATCAGCCCCAGCATTTT

d_call: -
j_call: TRBJ1-5
clone_size: -
cdr3_length: 17
v_call: TRBV19
cdr3_aa: CASSRLTSREAGQPQHF
cdr3_nt: TGTGCCAGTAGCAGACTAACTTCCAGGGAGGCGGGCCAGCCCCAGCATTTT

d_call: -
j_call: TRBJ2-7
clone_size: -
cdr3_length: 16
v_call: TRBV6-1
cdr3_aa: CASSGRDPGSSYEQYF
cdr3_nt: TGTGCCAGCAGTGGTCGGGACCCAGGATCTTCCTACGAGCAGTACTTC

d_call: -
j_call: TRBJ2-1
clone_size: once
cdr3_length: 15
v_call: TRBV11-2
cdr3_aa: CASSLVLTTGAEQFF
cdr3_nt: TGTGCCAGCAGCTTAGTCCTAACTACCGGGGCGGAGCAGTTCTTC

d_call: -
j_call: TRBJ2-2
clone_size: -
cdr3_length: 15
v_call: TRBV29-1
cdr3_aa: CSVVEQDLNTGELFF
cdr3_nt: TGCAGCGTTGTAGAACAGGACCTTAACACCGGGGAGCTGTTTTTT

d_call: TRBD2
j_call: TRBJ2-1
clone_size: -
cdr3_length: 20
v_call: TRBV5-1
cdr3_aa: CASSLVAWGLAGSTYNEQFF
cdr3_nt: TGCGCCAGCAGCTTGGTTGCGTGGGGACTAGCGGGGTCCACCTACAATGAGCAGTTCTTC

d_call: -
j_call: TRBJ2-6
clone_size: -
cdr3_length: 17
v_call: TRBV7-2
cdr3_aa: CASSSPIQVSGANVLTF
cdr3_nt: TGTGCCAGCAGCTCCCCAATTCAGGTATCTGGGGCCAACGTCCTGACTTTC